The clone carrying this TCR beta chain showed up many times. TCRdb reanalysed the RT-PCR reads using MiXCR and keeps one entry per CDR3 protein. The sample has about 40,000 distinct CDR3 sequences; under 35% are singletons. This specimen comes from a study of patients and donors after allogeneic stem cell transplantation. Germline loops: CDR1 LGHDT, CDR2 YNNKEL (reference sequence). Trimming stripped 4 bases from V and 8 bases from J, with 14 bases between. The CDR3 length is 13 residues. The sequencing sample was made of blood, either unsorted or a sorted T cell fraction (not recorded which). The chain couples TRBV3-1 to TRBJ1-2; D is undetermined. This receptor was taken from a human donor who was either an allogeneic HSCT recipient or a stem cell or donor lymphocyte infusion donor (not recorded which). It is not recorded whose cells these are; they may come from a transplant donor. The DNA of the CDR3 is TGTGCCAGCAGCCTCAGTGGCCCACGAGGCTACACCTTC. It translates to CASSLSGPRGYTF.